The 25 T cell receptor beta chains below were found in one sample sequenced in a study of PD-1 and CTLA-4 blockade in melanoma (dated by TCRdb to about 2021). Library preparation used the immunoSEQ multiplex PCR assay. TCRdb provides this immuneACCESS table in a form limited to in-frame rearrangements. Some clones are lacking; in checked studies, under half of them reflect an unresolved V gene, and why the rest are absent is not known. Recorded for this sample are about 15,000 clones; around 70% of them occurred a single time. The ten largest clones add up to around an eighth of the sample. This specimen consisted of CD8+ T cells from peripheral blood, obtained from a patient given anti-PD-1 treatment. The receptors shown here come from a human donor with melanoma.

V and J are TRBV19 and TRBJ2-4; 7 positions match TRBD2. The CDR3 loop spans 16 amino acids. The junction had 8 bases not matched to a gene; V was cut back by 5 bases and J by 1 base. CDR1 and CDR2 from the germline V gene are LNHDA and SQIVND (reference sequence). The CDR3 spells CASSWGGASAKNIQYF. The CDR3 DNA reads TGTGCCAGTAGTTGGGGGGGAGCGTCGGCCAAAAACATTCAGTACTTC.

The rearrangement joins TRBV28 to TRBJ2-1; no clear D gene. CDR1 is MDHEN, CDR2 SYDVKM, per germline. The germline V and J ends were trimmed by 2 bases and 10 bases, with 9 bases remaining between them. The CDR3 runs to 12 residues. The CDR3, as DNA: TGTGCCAGCAGTTTACTGTATCGGGAGCAGTTCTTC. The encoded protein is CASSLLYREQFF.

The CDR3 loop is CASTSRTSYEQYF. CDR3 coding DNA: TGTGCCAGCACCTCCCGGACTTCCTACGAGCAGTACTTC. The chain is built from TRBV7-2 and TRBJ2-7, with a weak D call TRBD2 (5 bases). The CDR3 is 13 amino acids. The germline V gene encodes CDR1 SGHTA and CDR2 FQGNSA. Trimming pared 7 bases from V and 1 base from J, leaving 11 bases between.

The chain joins TRBV3-1 (or the pseudogene TRBV3-2) to TRBJ1-4, with D hard to call. The V end was cut by 3 bases, the J end by 8 bases, with 22 bases between. The CDR3 is made up of 17 amino acids. CDR1 is LGHDT, CDR2 YNNKEL, per germline (reference sequence). CDR3 in amino acids: CASSHRDTTVPREKLFF. In DNA form, the CDR3 reads TGTGCCAGCAGCCACCGCGACACGACCGTTCCAAGGGAAAAACTGTTTTTT.

The rearrangement uses TRBV7-6 and TRBJ2-3; a possible D gene is TRBD1 (6 bases). Trimming stripped 5 bases from V and 0 bases from J, with 12 bases between. Germline CDR1 SGHVS, CDR2 FNYEAQ. This CDR3 comprises 15 residues. The CDR3 region has the DNA TGTGCCAGCAGCCCTCGACAGGCTAGCACAGATACGCAGTATTTT. As protein: CASSPRQASTDTQYF.

The chain joins TRBV2 to TRBJ1-1; the D is unclear. This CDR3 has 9 residues. V lost 10 bases and J lost 4, with 4 bases in between. Germline V gene sequence: CDR1 SNHLY, CDR2 FYNNEI. This chain's CDR3 is CATLTEAFF. The CDR3 DNA sequence: TGTGCCACTCTCACTGAAGCTTTCTTT.

This chain uses TRBV5-4 with TRBJ2-2, with D unresolved. CDR3 size: 16 residues. Germline CDR1 and CDR2: SGHNT and YYREEE (reference sequence). V dropped 3 bases and J dropped 0 bases, with 12 bases sitting between them. The CDR3 DNA sequence: TGTGCCAGCAGCTGGTGGCTCCGGCCGAACACCGGGGAGCTGTTTTTT. Amino acids: CASSWWLRPNTGELFF.

Only a few counts were recorded for this clone. V gene TRBV11-2 combines with J gene TRBJ2-3; D is ambiguous. V shed 3 bases and J shed 3 bases, with 10 bases lying between them. CDR3 length equals 14 residues. Germline V CDR1 and CDR2: SGHAT, FQNNGV. CDR3 sequence reads: CASSFTDLTDTQYF. The CDR3 DNA reads TGTGCCAGCAGCTTCACCGACTTAACAGATACGCAGTATTTT.

The chain couples TRBV24-1 to TRBJ1-2, with 10 positions matching TRBD1. This CDR3 region has 14 residues. From germline, CDR1 is KGHDR and CDR2 SFDVKD. V lost 3 bases to trimming and J lost 6 bases; unmatched junction nucleotides: 3. CDR3: CATSDIGTGDGYTF. CDR3 nucleotides: TGTGCCACCAGTGATATCGGGACAGGGGATGGCTACACCTTC.

J is TRBJ2-2 and V is TRBV27; 11 nucleotides match TRBD2. The V gene's germline CDR1 is MNHEY and CDR2 SMNVEV (reference sequence). CDR3 size: 17 residues. J gave up 4 bases and V 0 bases, and 4 bases lay outside the gene matches. In nucleotides, the CDR3 is TGTGCCAGCAGTTTATCGCCTAGCGGGGGGTTCACCGGGGAGCTGTTTTTT. This translates into CASSLSPSGGFTGELFF.

The V gene is TRBV6-5, the J gene TRBJ1-5; D is perhaps TRBD1 (5 bases). Between the trimmed V and J ends, which lost 7 bases and 0 bases, there was a span of 13 bases. Per the germline V gene, CDR1 is MNHEY and CDR2 is SVGAGI. The CDR3 has 15 amino acids. The CDR3 region has the DNA TGTGCCAGCACCGTCCGGGACTTTAGCAATCAGCCCCAGCATTTT. This gives the protein CASTVRDFSNQPQHF.

The J gene is TRBJ1-1, the V gene TRBV19; no reliable D call. Trimming took 5 bases from V and 2 from J, leaving 12 bases between them. Germline assignment: CDR1 LNHDA and CDR2 SQIVND (reference sequence). The CDR3 is made up of 14 amino acids. The chain's CDR3 is CASSLWTYNTEAFF. The CDR3 nucleotides read TGTGCCAGTAGTCTCTGGACCTATAACACTGAAGCTTTCTTT. Complete variable domain (other parts from reference TRBV19 and TRBJ1-1): DGGITQSPKYLFRKEGQNVTLSCEQNLNHDAMYWYRQDPGQGLRLIYYSQIVNDFQKGDIAEGYSVSREKKESFPLTVTSAQKNPTAFYLCASSLWTYNTEAFFGQGTRLTVV.

This chain connects TRBV6-5 to TRBJ1-2; D not certain. Trimming cost V 2 bases and J 2 bases, with 9 bases left between them. CDR1 MNHEY and CDR2 SVGAGI come from the germline V gene. The CDR3 spans 14 residues. CDR3 residues: CASSYAGENYGYTF. The CDR3, as DNA: TGTGCCAGCAGTTACGCAGGAGAGAACTATGGCTACACCTTC.

The rearrangement uses TRBV29-1 and TRBJ2-1, with D hard to call. V was pared by 2 bases and J by 4 bases, with 3 bases between. CDR3 length: 11 residues. Looked up from germline, CDR1 is SQVTM and CDR2 is ANQGSEA. CDR3 loop: CSVEWYNEQFF. CDR3 coding DNA: TGCAGCGTTGAATGGTACAATGAGCAGTTCTTC.

This chain joins TRBV9 and TRBJ2-1; no firm D call. Per the germline V gene, CDR1 is SGDLS and CDR2 is YYNGEE. V was clipped by 0 bases and J by 1 base, with 8 bases between them. The CDR3 has 15 residues. CDR3 bases: TGTGCCAGCAGCGTAGGGGGAAGGTCCTACAATGAGCAGTTCTTC. Translation gives CASSVGGRSYNEQFF.

The chain uses TRBV5-1 and TRBJ1-2, with unresolved D. The CDR3 length is 15 residues. Germline V gene data show CDR1 as SGHRS and CDR2 as YFSETQ. Trimming left V 1 base short and J 4 bases short, with 14 bases between. CDR3 bases: TGCGCCAGCAGCTTGCAATTCGGTGGCAGCTATGGCTACACCTTC. As protein: CASSLQFGGSYGYTF.

The J gene is TRBJ1-5, the V gene TRBV2; TRBD1 is a possible D gene (5 bases). The CDR3 loop spans 16 amino acids. The V end was cut by 1 base, the J end by 1 base, with 11 bases between. The germline V gene has CDR1 SNHLY and CDR2 FYNNEI. The CDR3 protein is CASSEGDPLSNQPQHF. CDR3 DNA: TGTGCCAGCAGTGAAGGGGACCCCCTAAGCAATCAGCCCCAGCATTTT.

This clone was recorded once. The chain is built from TRBV27 and TRBJ1-1; D is uncertain. The CDR3 totals 14 residues. V lost 3 bases and J lost 2, with 10 bases in between. Germline V gene data show CDR1 as MNHEY and CDR2 as SMNVEV (reference sequence). CDR3 nucleotide sequence: TGTGCCAGCAGTTTTAACGCGGGTAACACTGAAGCTTTCTTT. This sequence encodes CASSFNAGNTEAFF.

The rearrangement joins TRBV6-2 or TRBV6-3 to TRBJ2-1, with 7 bases lining up with TRBD2. V shed 5 bases and J 0 bases; nucleotides not matched to a gene: 16. The CDR3 has 19 amino acids. The germline gives CDR1 MNHEY, CDR2 SVGEGT. CDR3 sequence (DNA): TGTGCCAGCAGTACGGGGGTGTGGAAGCGGGATATCTCCTACAATGAGCAGTTCTTC. It specifies CASSTGVWKRDISYNEQFF.

This chain links TRBV4-2 with TRBJ2-7; 10 bases are shared with TRBD1. The CDR3 has 14 residues. V shed 3 bases, J shed 6 bases, and the junction held 5 bases outside the gene matches. Germline CDR1 LGHNA, CDR2 YNFKEQ. CDR3 nucleotide sequence: TGTGCCAGCAGCCATGATGACAGGGGGCTCGAGCAGTACTTC. As protein: CASSHDDRGLEQYF.

This chain connects TRBV6-5 to TRBJ1-2, with D perhaps matching TRBD1 (5 bases). V was pared by 5 bases and J by 1 base, with 14 bases between. This CDR3 is 15 amino acids long. Per the germline V gene, CDR1 is MNHEY and CDR2 is SVGAGI. CDR3: CASSLRDRGNYGYTF. The CDR3 coding sequence is TGTGCCAGCAGTCTTCGGGACCGCGGTAACTATGGCTACACCTTC.

J is TRBJ1-2 and V is TRBV6-1; D may be TRBD1 (5 bases). Per germline, CDR1 MNHNS and CDR2 SASEGT. V was shortened by 1 base and J by 8 bases, with 20 bases between the two germline ends. The CDR3 has 16 residues. The CDR3 spells CASSEDRFDAYGGYTF. The CDR3 coding sequence is TGTGCCAGCAGTGAAGACAGGTTTGACGCCTATGGAGGCTACACCTTC.

The CDR3 bases are TGTGCCAGCAGCTTGTGGGACCCAGGGCCAGATACGCAGTATTTT. Encoded protein: CASSLWDPGPDTQYF. This chain joins TRBV5-6 and TRBJ2-3; D could derive from TRBD1 or TRBD2 (5 bases each). Trimming shortened V by 1 base and J by 4 bases, and 13 bases separated the two germline ends. Germline V gene data show CDR1 as SGHDT and CDR2 as YYEEEE. The CDR3 covers 15 residues.

The CDR3, as DNA: TGTGCTAGTGGTTTAGGACAGGGGGGGAACACTGAAGCTTTCTTT. It yields the protein CASGLGQGGNTEAFF. V usage is TRBV12-5 and J usage is TRBJ1-1, with 10 bases identical to TRBD1. Germline V gene data show CDR1 as LGHNT and CDR2 as FRNRAP. The CDR3 spans 15 residues. After removal of 3 bases from V and 1 base from J, the junction contained 2 bases not matched to a gene.

This chain uses TRBV19 with TRBJ1-2; D might be TRBD1 (6 bases). The CDR3 is 13 residues long. Trimming took off 6 bases at V and 8 bases at J, with 16 bases between the two ends. Germline CDR1 LNHDA, CDR2 SQIVND (reference sequence). CDR3 DNA: TGTGCCAGTAGGAACAGGGTTGATCGAGGCTACACCTTC. It encodes CASRNRVDRGYTF.